Each of the 4 T cell receptor beta chains below was sequenced from the same sample in a study of early T cells in non-severe SARS-CoV-2 infection. In TCRdb, the 5' RACE reads were re-called with MiXCR into one record per CDR3 protein. The sample lists more than 20,000 distinct CDR3 sequences; 4% were seen once. The specimen was whole blood. These receptors all come from an adult who was a healthcare worker with PCR-confirmed SARS-CoV-2 infection or an uninfected control (not recorded which).

Sample share makes this clonotype medium-sized. This chain joins TRBV5-6 and TRBJ1-5; D possibly corresponds to TRBD1 (5 bases). CDR3 length equals 15 residues. V lost 2 bases and J 7 bases, leaving 16 bases between the germline ends. Germline values: CDR1 SGHDT, CDR2 YYEEEE. The CDR3 sequence: CASSFPTEGGQPQHF. The CDR3 region has the DNA TGTGCCAGCAGCTTCCCGACAGAGGGAGGCCAGCCCCAGCATTTT. Drawing the rest from reference TRBV5-6 and TRBJ1-5, the complete variable domain is DAGVTQSPTHLIKTRGQQVTLRCSPKSGHDTVSWYQQALGQGPQFIFQYYEEEERQRGNFPDRFSGHQFPNYSSELNVNALLLGDSALYLCASSFPTEGGQPQHFGDGTRLSIL.

In this sample, this clonotype is medium-sized. The chain carries TRBV10-1 and TRBJ2-5; D is undetermined. Germline V gives CDR1 WNHNN, CDR2 SYGVQD (reference sequence). The CDR3 spans 14 residues. V dropped 6 bases and J dropped 3 bases, with 14 bases sitting between them. In nucleotides, the CDR3 is TGCGCCAGCAGAGGGCCCGCAAGGGAAGAGACCCAGTACTTC. This encodes CASRGPAREETQYF.

The CDR3 region is CASSPIVQGRALHF. The CDR3 DNA follows: TGCGCCAGCAGCCCCATCGTTCAGGGTCGTGCCCTCCACTTT. The rearrangement uses TRBV4-1 and TRBJ1-6; a possible D gene is TRBD1 (5 bases). The CDR3 sequence is 14 residues long. V lost 4 bases to trimming and J lost 14 bases, with 18 bases between them. The germline V gene has CDR1 MGHRA and CDR2 YSYEKL.

This clonotype was counted ten times or more. The rearrangement uses TRBV6-5 and TRBJ2-1; the match to TRBD2 covers 12 bases. CDR1 is MNHEY, CDR2 SVGAGI, per germline. V trimming: 7 bases; J trimming: 5 bases; junction bases outside the gene matches: 6. CDR3 size: 15 residues. CDR3 sequence (DNA): TGTGCCAGCACCGGTCTAGCGGGGGGGCACAATGAGCAGTTCTTC. Translation: CASTGLAGGHNEQFF.